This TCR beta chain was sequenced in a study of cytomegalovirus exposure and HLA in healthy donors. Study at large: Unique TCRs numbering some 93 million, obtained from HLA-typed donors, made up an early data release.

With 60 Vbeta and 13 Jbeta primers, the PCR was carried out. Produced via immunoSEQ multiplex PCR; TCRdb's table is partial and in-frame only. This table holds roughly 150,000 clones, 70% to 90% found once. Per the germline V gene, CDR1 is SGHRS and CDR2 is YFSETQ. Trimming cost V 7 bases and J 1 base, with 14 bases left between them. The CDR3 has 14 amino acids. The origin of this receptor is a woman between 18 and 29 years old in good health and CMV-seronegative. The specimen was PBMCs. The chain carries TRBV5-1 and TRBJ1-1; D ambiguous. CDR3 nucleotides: TGCGCCAGCGCACTTCCGGCGGGGAACACTGAAGCTTTCTTT. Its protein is CASALPAGNTEAFF. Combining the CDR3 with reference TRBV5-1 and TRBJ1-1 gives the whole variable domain KAGVTQTPRYLIKTRGQQVTLSCSPISGHRSVSWYQQTPGQGLQFLFEYFSETQRNKGNFPGRFSGRQFSNSRSEMNVSTLELGDSALYLCASALPAGNTEAFFGQGTRLTVV.